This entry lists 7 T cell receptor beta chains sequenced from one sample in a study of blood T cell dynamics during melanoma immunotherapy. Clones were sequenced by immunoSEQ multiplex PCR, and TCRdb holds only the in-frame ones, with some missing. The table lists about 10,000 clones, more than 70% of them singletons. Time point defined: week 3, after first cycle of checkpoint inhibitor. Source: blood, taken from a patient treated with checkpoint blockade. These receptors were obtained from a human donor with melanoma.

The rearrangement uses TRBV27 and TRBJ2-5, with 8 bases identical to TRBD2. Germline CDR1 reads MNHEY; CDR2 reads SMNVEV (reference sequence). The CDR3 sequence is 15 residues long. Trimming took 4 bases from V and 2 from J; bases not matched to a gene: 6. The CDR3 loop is CASSSRLAGQETQYF. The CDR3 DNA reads TGTGCCAGCAGTTCTAGGCTAGCGGGTCAAGAGACCCAGTACTTC.

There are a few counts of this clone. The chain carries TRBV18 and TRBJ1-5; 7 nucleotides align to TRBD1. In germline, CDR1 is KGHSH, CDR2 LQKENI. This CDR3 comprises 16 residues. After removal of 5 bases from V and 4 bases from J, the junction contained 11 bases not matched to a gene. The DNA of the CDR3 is TGTGCCAGCTCAGCGACAGGGTCCTGGAAAAATCAGCCCCAGCATTTT. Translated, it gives CASSATGSWKNQPQHF.

The CDR3 region is CASQGAYNEKLFF. CDR3 sequence (DNA): TGTGCCAGCCAGGGGGCCTATAATGAAAAACTGTTTTTT. V usage is TRBV19 and J usage is TRBJ1-4; 8 positions match TRBD1. The CDR3 length is 13 residues. J gave up 4 bases and V 9 bases, and 4 bases lay outside the gene matches. Germline V CDR1 and CDR2: LNHDA, SQIVND (reference sequence).

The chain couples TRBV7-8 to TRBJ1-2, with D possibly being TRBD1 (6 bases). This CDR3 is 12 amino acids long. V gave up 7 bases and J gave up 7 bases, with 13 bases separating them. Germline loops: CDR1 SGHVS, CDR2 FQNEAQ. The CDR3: CASTITGTGYTF. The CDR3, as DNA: TGTGCCAGCACCATTACAGGGACTGGCTACACCTTC.

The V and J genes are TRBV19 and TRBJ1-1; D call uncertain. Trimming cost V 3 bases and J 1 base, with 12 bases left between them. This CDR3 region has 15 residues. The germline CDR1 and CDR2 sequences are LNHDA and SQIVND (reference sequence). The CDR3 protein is CASSIKAGQNTEAFF. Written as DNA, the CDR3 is TGTGCCAGTAGTATCAAAGCGGGTCAGAACACTGAAGCTTTCTTT.

The CDR3 DNA sequence: TGCGCCAGCAGCCTAGGGGAAATAACCAAAAACATTCAGTACTTC. It translates to CASSLGEITKNIQYF. The rearrangement links TRBV5-1 to TRBJ2-4; D is perhaps TRBD1 (5 bases). The CDR3 has 15 residues. Germline V gives CDR1 SGHRS, CDR2 YFSETQ. Trimming left V 4 bases short and J 2 bases short, with 13 bases between.

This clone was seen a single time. CDR3 in DNA: TGTGCCAGCAGCTTAGCCTGGTGGGGCCCGGCTACCGGGGAGCTGTTTTTT. Translation: CASSLAWWGPATGELFF. The genes are TRBV11-2 and TRBJ2-2; maybe TRBD1 (5 bases). The CDR3 has 17 residues. Trimming pared 1 base from V and 5 bases from J, leaving 17 bases between. Germline assignment: CDR1 SGHAT and CDR2 FQNNGV.